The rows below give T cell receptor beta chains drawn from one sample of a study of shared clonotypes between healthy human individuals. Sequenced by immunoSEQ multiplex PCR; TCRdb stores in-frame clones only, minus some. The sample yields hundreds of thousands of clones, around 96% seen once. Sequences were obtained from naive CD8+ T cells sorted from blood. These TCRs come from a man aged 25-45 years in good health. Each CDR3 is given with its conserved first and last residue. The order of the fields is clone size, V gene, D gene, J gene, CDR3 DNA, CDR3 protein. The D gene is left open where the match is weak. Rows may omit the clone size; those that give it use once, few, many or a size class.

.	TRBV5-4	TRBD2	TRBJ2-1	TGTGCCAGCAGCCGGACGACTAGCGGGAGTCGCGATGAGCAGTTCTTC	CASSRTTSGSRDEQFF
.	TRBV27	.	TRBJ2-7	TGTGCCAGCAGGAGAGCCGACAGCCTATACGAGCAGTACTTC	CASRRADSLYEQYF
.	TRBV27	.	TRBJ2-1	TGTGCCAGCAGTTTTATGAGCTCCTACAATGAGCAGTTCTTC	CASSFMSSYNEQFF
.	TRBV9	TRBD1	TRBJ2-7	TGTGCCAGCAGCGCAGGGGGCTCTATCTACGAGCAGTACTTC	CASSAGGSIYEQYF
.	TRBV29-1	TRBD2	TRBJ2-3	TGCAGCGTCCTCGGACTAGCGGGAGCCACCTGGGAAGCAGATACGCAGTATTTT	CSVLGLAGATWEADTQYF
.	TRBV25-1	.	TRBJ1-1	TGTGCCAGCAGTCACTTCTTGGGGAACACTGAAGCTTTCTTT	CASSHFLGNTEAFF
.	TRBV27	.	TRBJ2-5	TGTGCCAGCAGCCCCCGGACTGTGGCGTTCGAGACCCAGTACTTC	CASSPRTVAFETQYF
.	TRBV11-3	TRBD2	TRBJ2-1	TGTGCCAGCAGCACCGTAGCGGGAGGCTCCTACAATGAGCAGTTCTTC	CASSTVAGGSYNEQFF
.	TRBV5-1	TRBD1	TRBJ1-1	TGCGCCAGCAGACCTCAGGGGGCTGAATTTAAAAAAGCTTTCTTT	CASRPQGAEFKKAFF
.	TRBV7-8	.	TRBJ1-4	TGTGCCAGCAGTCCCATCGAAGCTAATGAAAAACTGTTTTTT	CASSPIEANEKLFF
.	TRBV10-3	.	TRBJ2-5	TGTGCCATCAGTCCCTCTGGGGGGCCGAGTGCAGAGACCCAGTACTTC	CAISPSGGPSAETQYF
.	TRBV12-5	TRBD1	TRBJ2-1	TGTGCTAGTGGGCCTGGGACAGGTAGTCTAGAGCAGTTCTTC	CASGPGTGSLEQFF
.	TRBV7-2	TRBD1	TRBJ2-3	TGTGCCAGCAGCCCCTCTCCGGGACAGGTGCCTACAGATACGCAGTATTTT	CASSPSPGQVPTDTQYF
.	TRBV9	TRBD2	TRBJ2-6	TGTGCCAGCAGCCCCACGTGGGGGGGATCCGGGGCCAACGTCCTGACTTTC	CASSPTWGGSGANVLTF
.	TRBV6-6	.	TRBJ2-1	TGTGCCAGCAGTTACGCCGGGAATGAGCAGTTCTTC	CASSYAGNEQFF
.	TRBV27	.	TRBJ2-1	TGTGCCAGCAGTTTATTAGGAACCAATGAGCAGTTCTTC	CASSLLGTNEQFF
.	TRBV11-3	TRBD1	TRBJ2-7	TGTGCCAGCAGCCCAGGAGGGACAGGGGGCTACGAGCAGTACTTC	CASSPGGTGGYEQYF
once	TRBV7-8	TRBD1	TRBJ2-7	TGTGCCAGCAGCCCGGGGACAGGGGTTCACGAGCAGTACTTC	CASSPGTGVHEQYF
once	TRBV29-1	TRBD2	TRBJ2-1	TGCAGCGCCGCCGGACTAGACCCCAATGAGCAGTTCTTC	CSAAGLDPNEQFF
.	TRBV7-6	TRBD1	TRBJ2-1	TGTGCCAGCAGCTTAGGGGCCAGGGGGTACAACAATGAGCAGTTCTTC	CASSLGARGYNNEQFF
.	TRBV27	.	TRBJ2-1	TGTGCCAGCAGCCCCACCCCCGAGGGCTACAATGAGCAGTTCTTC	CASSPTPEGYNEQFF
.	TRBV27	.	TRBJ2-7	TGTGCCAGCAGTTTAACCGGGACCTTCTACGAGCAGTACTTC	CASSLTGTFYEQYF
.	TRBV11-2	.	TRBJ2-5	TGTGCCAGCAGCTTAAATATAGCGGAAGAGACCCAGTACTTC	CASSLNIAEETQYF
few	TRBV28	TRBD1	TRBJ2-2	TGTGCCAGCATTGACAGGACAGGGAACACCGGGGAGCTGTTTTTT	CASIDRTGNTGELFF
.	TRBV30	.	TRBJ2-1	TGTGCCTGGAGTACAACAGACTACAATGAGCAGTTCTTC	CAWSTTDYNEQFF